Listed here are 28 T cell receptor beta chains from one sample, sequenced in a study of blood T cells in healthy people across ages. Using a J-beta primer mix together with a sample-barcoded 5' primer, a second PCR was run for roughly 7 to 11 cycles. In TCRdb, the 5' RACE reads were re-called with MiXCR into one record per CDR3 protein. This sample has around 1,700,000 distinct CDR3 sequences, with 28% found just once. Sequences were obtained from blood. The source of these receptors is a young woman in good health.

V gene TRBV7-2 combines with J gene TRBJ2-2, with D possibly TRBD1 on 7 matching bases. The CDR3 contains 16 residues. V gave up 6 bases and J gave up 5 bases, with 19 bases separating them. CDR1 is SGHTA, CDR2 FQGNSA, per germline. CDR3 nucleotides: TGTGCCAGCAGACTTGGCGGGACAGTTACAACCGGGGAGCTGTTTTTT. It specifies CASRLGGTVTTGELFF. The variable domain in full, completed from reference TRBV7-2 and TRBJ2-2, reads GAGVSQSPSNKVTEKGKDVELRCDPISGHTALYWYRQSLGQGLEFLIYFQGNSAPDKSGLPSDRFSAERTGGSVSTLTIQRTQQEDSAVYLCASRLGGTVTTGELFFGEGSRLTVL.

There are a few counts of this clonotype. This chain connects TRBV10-3 to TRBJ2-1; D possibly corresponds to TRBD2 (6 bases). The V end was cut by 0 bases, the J end by 5 bases, with 23 bases between. The CDR3 contains 19 residues. The germline gives CDR1 ENHRY, CDR2 SYGVKD. The CDR3 DNA follows: TGTGCCATCAGTGAGTCGAAGGGAGCGGAGGGCTTTGGGCACAATGAGCAGTTCTTC. Protein product: CAISESKGAEGFGHNEQFF.

As to this clonotype: This could be a read error, since a much larger clone is one nucleotide away. The chain links TRBV7-9 to TRBJ2-5; maybe TRBD2 (6 bases). The CDR3 is 17 amino acids. V gave up 0 bases and J gave up 0 bases, with 14 bases separating them. Germline V CDR1 and CDR2: SEHNR, FQNEAQ (reference sequence). The CDR3 DNA is TGTGCCAGCAGCTTAGCTCCTGCGGGGCTGTACCAAGAGACCCAGTACTTC. Encoded protein: CASSLAPAGLYQETQYF. Combining the CDR3 with reference TRBV7-9 and TRBJ2-5 gives the whole variable domain DTGVSQNPRHKITKRGQNVTFRCDPISEHNRLYWYRQTLGQGPEFLTYFQNEAQLEKSRLLSDRFSAERPKGSFSTLEIQRTEQGDSAMYLCASSLAPAGLYQETQYFGPGTRLLVL.

This clonotype appeared many times. The CDR3 DNA reads TGCAGTGCCACCCGTGAAACCTATGGCTACACCTTC. It codes for CSATRETYGYTF. This sequence joins TRBV20-1 and TRBJ1-2; no clear D. The CDR3 totals 12 residues. Deletions cut 6 bases from V and 4 bases from J, with 12 bases between. Per germline, CDR1 DFQATT and CDR2 SNEGSKA (reference sequence).

The V call is TRBV5-1, the J call TRBJ2-7; D tentatively fits TRBD1 or TRBD2 (5 bases each). The V end was cut by 0 bases, the J end by 2 bases, with 12 bases between. The V gene's germline CDR1 is SGHRS and CDR2 YFSETQ. CDR3 length equals 15 residues. The DNA of the CDR3 is TGCGCCAGCAGCTTGGGCACCGGGGCTACCTACGAGCAGTACTTC. Residues: CASSLGTGATYEQYF.

Many counts were recorded for this clonotype. This sequence joins TRBV10-3 and TRBJ2-3, with D perhaps being TRBD1 or TRBD2 (6 bases each). This CDR3 contains 14 residues. Per the germline V gene, CDR1 is ENHRY and CDR2 is SYGVKD. Trimming pared 6 bases from V and 3 bases from J, leaving 13 bases between. The CDR3 DNA follows: TGTGCCATCAGGCCCGAAGGGGGGACAGATACGCAGTATTTT. It is translated as CAIRPEGGTDTQYF.

This clonotype was counted ten times or more. The chain recombines TRBV27 with TRBJ2-7; a possible D gene is TRBD2 (6 bases). V lost 5 bases and J lost 6, with 32 bases in between. The CDR3 extends over 19 amino acids. Germline assignment: CDR1 MNHEY and CDR2 SMNVEV (reference sequence). The CDR3 DNA reads as TGTGCCAGCAGTACCCGTTGGCAGGGCGGGGTAGTTGGTGGGCTCGAGCAGTACTTC. This encodes CASSTRWQGGVVGGLEQYF.

This clonotype was counted at least ten times. The CDR3 bases are TGTGCCAGCAGTTTCCCGGGTCGGACCCAGTACTTC. Translating it yields CASSFPGRTQYF. The chain joins TRBV12-3 or TRBV12-4 to TRBJ2-5; no clear D. There are 12 residues in the CDR3. V lost 3 bases and J lost 7, with 9 bases in between.

V and J are TRBV7-2 and TRBJ1-2; 9 bases align to TRBD1. This CDR3 is built from 15 residues. J lost 9 bases, V lost 5 bases, and 13 bases had no gene match. CDR1 is SGHTA and CDR2 is FQGNSA in the germline V gene. The CDR3, as DNA: TGTGCCAGCAGCCGAGAGACAGGGGGGCTCTGGAGCTACACCTTC. Its protein is CASSRETGGLWSYTF.

This clonotype was seen a few times. J is TRBJ2-4 and V is TRBV10-1; D is possibly TRBD1 or TRBD2 (5 bases each). Trimming took 6 bases from V and 13 from J, leaving 25 bases between them. This CDR3 region has 15 residues. Germline V lookup: CDR1 WNHNN, CDR2 SYGVQD (reference sequence). CDR3 DNA: TGCGCCAGCAGCCCCGGGACCACTGGGTATACTGAGCAGTACTTC. As protein: CASSPGTTGYTEQYF.

There are a few counts of this clonotype. The chain links TRBV5-1 to TRBJ1-1; D perhaps matches TRBD1 (6 bases). The CDR3 covers 16 residues. CDR1 and CDR2 (germline): SGHRS, YFSETQ. V was clipped by 0 bases and J by 0 bases, with 12 bases between them. As DNA, the CDR3 is TGCGCCAGCAGCTTGGCAGGGGTAAACTTGAACACTGAAGCTTTCTTT. Amino acid sequence: CASSLAGVNLNTEAFF.

The chain is built from TRBV7-2 and TRBJ2-3; D not certain. Germline CDR1 is SGHTA and CDR2 is FQGNSA. This CDR3 is 14 amino acids long. V dropped 1 base and J dropped 8 bases, with 13 bases sitting between them. The CDR3 is CASSLEASPGTQYF. In nucleotides, the CDR3 is TGTGCCAGCAGCTTAGAGGCCAGTCCGGGTACGCAGTATTTT.

The V and J genes are TRBV20-1 and TRBJ2-7, with 11 positions matching TRBD1. CDR3 length: 15 residues. Germline CDR1 DFQATT, CDR2 SNEGSKA (reference sequence). Losses at the gene ends were 3 bases for V and 3 bases for J; bases not matched to a gene: 7. CDR3 DNA sequence: TGCAGTGCTAGTGACCCGGGACAGGGGGACTACGAGCAGTACTTC. It encodes CSASDPGQGDYEQYF.

The chain recombines TRBV18 with TRBJ1-5, with TRBD1 identical over 7 bases. Germline assignment: CDR1 KGHSH and CDR2 LQKENI. With V trimmed by 4 bases and J by 1 base, 4 bases remained unmatched. The CDR3 consists of 15 residues. The CDR3 region is CASSRQGWSNQPQHF. CDR3 nucleotides: TGTGCCAGCTCACGACAGGGATGGAGCAATCAGCCCCAGCATTTT.

This clonotype was picked up many times. This sequence joins TRBV29-1 and TRBJ2-5, with 7 bases fitting TRBD1. CDR3 length: 13 residues. Losses at the gene ends were 7 bases for V and 4 bases for J; bases not matched to a gene: 9. In germline, CDR1 is SQVTM, CDR2 ANQGSEA. The chain's CDR3 is CSATGQVTETQYF. The CDR3 DNA reads TGCAGCGCTACAGGACAGGTGACAGAGACCCAGTACTTC.

In its sample, this clonotype was seen once. This chain connects TRBV4-1 to TRBJ1-4; D gene ambiguous. V lost 5 bases and J 0 bases, leaving 13 bases between the germline ends. The CDR3 is 16 residues long. Germline assignment: CDR1 MGHRA and CDR2 YSYEKL. The CDR3 region has the DNA TGCGCCAGCAGCGCCCGCCCGGATGCAACTAATGAAAAACTGTTTTTT. This sequence encodes CASSARPDATNEKLFF.

This clonotype came up a few times. This chain links TRBV6-4 with TRBJ2-1, with 7 bases lining up with TRBD1. V lost 6 bases to trimming and J lost 10 bases; unmatched junction nucleotides: 6. In germline, CDR1 is MRHNA, CDR2 SNTAGT. This CDR3 is 12 amino acids long. This chain's CDR3 is CASRDRLGEQFF. DNA of the CDR3: TGTGCCAGCAGGGACAGGTTAGGGGAGCAGTTCTTC.

About this clonotype itself: A much more abundant neighbour one base away suggests this may be a read error. V is TRBV3-1 and J is TRBJ1-2, with D perhaps TRBD1 (5 bases). This CDR3 has 14 residues. Germline CDR1 is LGHDT and CDR2 is YNNKEL (reference sequence). CDR3 nucleotide sequence: TGTGCCGGCAGCCCCCTGGGGGAGTCTGATGGCTACACCTTC. Protein product: CAGSPLGESDGYTF. The full variable domain, completed using reference TRBV3-1 and TRBJ1-2, is DTAVSQTPKYLVTQMGNDKSIKCEQNLGHDTMYWYKQDSKKFLKIMFSYNNKELIINETVPNRFSPKSPDKAHLNLHINSLELGDSAVYFCAGSPLGESDGYTFGSGTRLTVV.

The J gene is TRBJ1-2, the V gene TRBV5-1; D gene uncertain. This CDR3 contains 13 residues. Germline values: CDR1 SGHRS, CDR2 YFSETQ. With 3 bases removed from V and 9 bases from J, the gap between germline ends came to 15 bases. The CDR3 DNA sequence: TGCGCCAGCAGCTGGGGAGGTTCTAGTAGCTACACCTTC. Its translation: CASSWGGSSSYTF.

Points on this clonotype: This clone may be a read error of a much larger clone one base away. The J gene is TRBJ2-3, the V gene TRBV7-2; 7 nucleotides line up with TRBD2. With V trimmed by 4 bases and J by 3 bases, 1 base remained unmatched. The CDR3 length is 13 residues. Germline V gene sequence: CDR1 SGHTA, CDR2 FQGNSA. The CDR3 nucleotides read TGTGCCAGCAGCTGGACTAGGACAGATACGCAGTATTTT. This codes for CASSWTRTDTQYF.

On this clonotype: This could be a read error, since a much larger clone is one nucleotide away. The J gene is TRBJ2-7, the V gene TRBV20-1; TRBD1 matches at 7 bases. Germline V lookup: CDR1 DFQATT, CDR2 SNEGSKA (reference sequence). This CDR3 has 13 residues. The DNA for the CDR3 is TGCGGTGCTATCCGGGACAGCGCCTACGAGCAGTACTTC. Translation gives CGAIRDSAYEQYF.

This clonotype has at least ten counts. J is TRBJ2-7 and V is TRBV20-1; 11 bases agree with TRBD1. Germline CDR1 is DFQATT and CDR2 is SNEGSKA (reference sequence). The CDR3 has 16 residues. V shed 6 bases and J 0 bases; nucleotides not matched to a gene: 10. The CDR3 DNA is TGCAGTGCCCACTTTGGGACAGGGGGTAACTCCTACGAGCAGTACTTC. It translates to CSAHFGTGGNSYEQYF.

The chain employs TRBV20-1 and TRBJ2-5; D remains ambiguous. Trimming removed 7 bases at V and 4 bases at J, with 10 bases between. Germline values: CDR1 DFQATT, CDR2 SNEGSKA (reference sequence). There are 11 residues in the CDR3. CDR3 residues: CSESDGETQYF. CDR3 in DNA: TGCAGTGAATCCGATGGAGAGACCCAGTACTTC.

The J gene is TRBJ2-1, the V gene TRBV7-2, with 13 bases that match TRBD2. V lost 5 bases to trimming and J lost 7 bases; unmatched junction nucleotides: 5. Germline-derived CDR1 and CDR2 are SGHTA and FQGNSA. CDR3 size: 15 residues. Here the CDR3 DNA reads TGTGCCAGCAGCGTGACTAGCGGGAGGTGGAATGAGCAGTTCTTC. Encoded protein: CASSVTSGRWNEQFF.

V gene TRBV12-3 or TRBV12-4 combines with J gene TRBJ2-7; 7 bases fit TRBD2. The CDR3 totals 15 residues. V trimming: 4 bases; J trimming: 4 bases; junction bases outside the gene matches: 10. CDR3 in DNA: TGTGCCAGCAGTTGGTCAGGGCGGGAGTTGTACGAGCAGTACTTC. Translating it yields CASSWSGRELYEQYF.

The sample holds one count of this clonotype. The rearrangement uses TRBV5-6 and TRBJ1-1; 7 bases match TRBD1. CDR3 length: 13 residues. After removal of 4 bases from V and 7 bases from J, the junction contained 7 bases not matched to a gene. Germline loops: CDR1 SGHDT, CDR2 YYEEEE. The CDR3 reads CASSPGTALEAFF. CDR3 in DNA: TGTGCCAGCAGCCCGGGGACAGCTCTTGAAGCTTTCTTT.

V is TRBV20-1 and J is TRBJ2-3; TRBD2 matches at 16 bases. The length of the CDR3 is 18 residues. The J segment lost 4 bases and the V segment lost 5 bases, leaving 12 bases of the junction unmatched. The V gene's germline CDR1 is DFQATT and CDR2 SNEGSKA (reference sequence). CDR3 sequence: CSAFPGLAGGRGADTQYF. CDR3 in DNA: TGCAGTGCTTTTCCGGGACTAGCGGGGGGGCGGGGCGCAGATACGCAGTATTTT.

The table lists this clonotype with a few counts. The V call is TRBV28, the J call TRBJ2-7, with 7 bases fitting TRBD1. V shed 6 bases, J shed 4 bases, and the junction held 15 bases outside the gene matches. The CDR3 is 16 amino acids. Germline V gene lookup returns CDR1 MDHEN and CDR2 SYDVKM. CDR3 in amino acids: CASSPPQGRSFYEQYF. CDR3 nucleotide sequence: TGTGCCAGCAGCCCCCCACAGGGGCGATCTTTTTACGAGCAGTACTTC.